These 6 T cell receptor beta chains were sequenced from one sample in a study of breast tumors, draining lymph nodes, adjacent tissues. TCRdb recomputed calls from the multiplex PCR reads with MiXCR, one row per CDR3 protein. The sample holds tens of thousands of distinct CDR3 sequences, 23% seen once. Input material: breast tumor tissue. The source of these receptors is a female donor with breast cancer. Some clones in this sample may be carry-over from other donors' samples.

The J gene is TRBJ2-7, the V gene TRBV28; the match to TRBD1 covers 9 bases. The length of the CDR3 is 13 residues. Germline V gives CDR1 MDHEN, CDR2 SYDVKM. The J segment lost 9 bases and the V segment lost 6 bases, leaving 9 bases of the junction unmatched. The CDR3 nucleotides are TGTGCCAGCAGCACTCCCGGGACAGGGTGGCAGTACTTC. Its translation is CASSTPGTGWQYF.

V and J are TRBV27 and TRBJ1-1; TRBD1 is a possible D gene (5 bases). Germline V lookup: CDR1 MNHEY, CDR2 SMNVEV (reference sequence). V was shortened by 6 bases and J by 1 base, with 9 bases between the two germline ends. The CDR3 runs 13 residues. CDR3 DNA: TGTGCCAGCAGCCTACAGGAGAACACTGAAGCTTTCTTT. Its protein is CASSLQENTEAFF.

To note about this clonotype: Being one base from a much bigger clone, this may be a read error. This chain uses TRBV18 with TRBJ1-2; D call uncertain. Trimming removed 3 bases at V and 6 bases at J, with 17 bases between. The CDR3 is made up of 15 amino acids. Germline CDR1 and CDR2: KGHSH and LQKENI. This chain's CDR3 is CASSPLFPGEDGYTF. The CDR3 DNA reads TGTGCCAGCTCACCCCTCTTCCCCGGGGAGGATGGCTACACCTTC.

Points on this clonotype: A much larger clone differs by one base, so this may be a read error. CDR3 sequence (DNA): TGTGCCAGCCAAAACTCTGAGGCCAACGTCCTGACTTTC. Translating it yields CASQNSEANVLTF. The chain is built from TRBV18 and TRBJ2-6, with D uncertain. Germline V gives CDR1 KGHSH, CDR2 LQKENI. The CDR3 is made up of 13 amino acids.

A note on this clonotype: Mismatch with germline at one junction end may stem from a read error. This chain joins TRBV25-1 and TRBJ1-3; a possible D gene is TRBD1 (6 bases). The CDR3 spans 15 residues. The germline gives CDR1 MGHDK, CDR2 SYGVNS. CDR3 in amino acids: CASSDTGSSGSTIYF. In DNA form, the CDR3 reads TGTGCCAGCAGTGACACAGGGAGCTCTGGAAGCACCATATATTTT.

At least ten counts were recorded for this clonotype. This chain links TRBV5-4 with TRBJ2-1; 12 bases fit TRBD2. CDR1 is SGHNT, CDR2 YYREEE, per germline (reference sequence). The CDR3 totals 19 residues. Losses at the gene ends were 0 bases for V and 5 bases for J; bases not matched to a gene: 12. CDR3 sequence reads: CASSLAHPPSGGANNEQFF. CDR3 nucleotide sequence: TGTGCCAGCAGCTTGGCCCACCCCCCTAGCGGGGGGGCCAACAATGAGCAGTTCTTC. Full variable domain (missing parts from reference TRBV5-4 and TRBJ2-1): ETGVTQSPTHLIKTRGQQVTLRCSSQSGHNTVSWYQQALGQGPQFIFQYYREEENGRGNFPPRFSGLQFPNYSSELNVNALELDDSALYLCASSLAHPPSGGANNEQFFGPGTRLTVL.